This T cell receptor beta chain was sequenced for a study of T-cell reconstitution after alpha-beta-depleted transplantation in children. This CDR3 is 14 amino acids long. The germline V and J ends were trimmed by 0 bases and 12 bases, with 16 bases remaining between them. CDR1 and CDR2 from the germline V gene are SGHRS and YFSETQ. This clonotype was seen a handful of times. Unique molecular identifiers tagged the TCRbeta library. TCRdb redid the calling of the PCR reads with MiXCR, one entry per CDR3 protein. The sample records hundreds of thousands of distinct CDR3 sequences, about an eighth being singletons.

This specimen consisted of PBMCs, obtained from the stem cell graft. The clonotype originates from a human donor who donated a stem cell graft to a child with Fanconi anemia. The rearrangement uses TRBV5-1 and TRBJ2-1; perhaps TRBD2 as D (5 bases). Here the CDR3 DNA reads TGCGCCAGCAGCTTGGACATTTCGGGGATAGGGCAGTTCTTC. Protein sequence: CASSLDISGIGQFF.